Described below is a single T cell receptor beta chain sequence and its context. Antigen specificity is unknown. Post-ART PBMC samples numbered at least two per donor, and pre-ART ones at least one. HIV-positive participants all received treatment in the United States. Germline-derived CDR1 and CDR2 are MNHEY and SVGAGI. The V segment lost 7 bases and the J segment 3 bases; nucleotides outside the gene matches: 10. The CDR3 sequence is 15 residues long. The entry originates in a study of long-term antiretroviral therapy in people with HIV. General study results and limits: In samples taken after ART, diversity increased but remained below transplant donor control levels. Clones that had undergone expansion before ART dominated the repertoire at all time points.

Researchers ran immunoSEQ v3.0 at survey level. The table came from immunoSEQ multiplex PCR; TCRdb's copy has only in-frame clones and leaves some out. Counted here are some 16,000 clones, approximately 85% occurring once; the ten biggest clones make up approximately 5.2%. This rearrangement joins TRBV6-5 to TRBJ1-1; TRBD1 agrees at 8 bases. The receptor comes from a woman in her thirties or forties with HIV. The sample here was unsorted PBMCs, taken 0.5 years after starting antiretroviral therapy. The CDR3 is CASIPRQGRYTEAFF. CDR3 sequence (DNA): TGTGCCAGCATCCCCAGACAGGGGAGGTACACTGAAGCTTTCTTT.